These 9 T cell receptor beta chains were sequenced from one sample in a study of early T cells in non-severe SARS-CoV-2 infection. TCRdb ran MiXCR on the 5' RACE reads and lists one entry per CDR3 protein. The table includes approximately 68,000 distinct CDR3 sequences, 10% detected once. The sample was whole blood, taken at baseline. These receptors all stem from an adult who was a healthcare worker with PCR-confirmed SARS-CoV-2 infection or an uninfected control (not recorded which).

This clonotype has a handful of counts. The chain employs TRBV2 and TRBJ2-7; D gene uncertain. V was shortened by 0 bases and J by 5 bases, with 8 bases between the two germline ends. The V gene's germline CDR1 is SNHLY and CDR2 FYNNEI. The CDR3 consists of 13 residues. For the CDR3, the DNA is TGTGCCAGCAGTGAAGCGTCTTCCCACGAGCAGTACTTC. Its translation is CASSEASSHEQYF.

The chain recombines TRBV20-1 with TRBJ2-3, with 7 bases lining up with TRBD1. Germline lookup yields CDR1 DFQATT and CDR2 SNEGSKA (reference sequence). J lost 3 bases, V lost 4 bases, and 7 bases had no gene match. CDR3 length: 14 amino acids. The DNA for the CDR3 is TGCAGTGCTACCGACAGGGAGTATACAGATACGCAGTATTTT. Amino acids: CSATDREYTDTQYF.

This clonotype was detected many times. The V and J genes are TRBV20-1 and TRBJ2-3; 12 nucleotides match TRBD2. After removal of 3 bases from V and 5 bases from J, the junction contained 6 bases not matched to a gene. The CDR3 totals 15 residues. Germline assignment: CDR1 DFQATT and CDR2 SNEGSKA (reference sequence). In DNA form, the CDR3 reads TGCAGTGCTAGGCCACTAGCGGGGGGTCAAGATACGCAGTATTTT. Translating gives CSARPLAGGQDTQYF.

This clonotype was recorded many times. The CDR3 nucleotides read TGCGCCAGCAGCTTGGGGAATAGCAATCAGCCCCAGCATTTT. This gives the protein CASSLGNSNQPQHF. The chain joins TRBV5-1 to TRBJ1-5; D call uncertain. This CDR3 contains 14 residues. V was shortened by 0 bases and J by 0 bases, with 4 bases between the two germline ends. Germline CDR1 and CDR2: SGHRS and YFSETQ.

The V gene is TRBV2, the J gene TRBJ1-4; perhaps TRBD1 as D (5 bases). The CDR3 length is 13 residues. Germline CDR1 reads SNHLY; CDR2 reads FYNNEI. Trimming shortened V by 7 bases and J by 2 bases, and 8 bases separated the two germline ends. The CDR3 loop is CASMRGTNEKLFF. CDR3 coding DNA: TGTGCCAGCATGAGGGGCACTAATGAAAAACTGTTTTTT.

CDR3 sequence reads: CASSPNTQGAGGNTIYF. In DNA, the CDR3 is TGTGCCAGCAGCCCAAACACACAGGGGGCTGGTGGAAACACCATATATTTT. The rearrangement joins TRBV7-6 to TRBJ1-3; 9 nucleotides agree with TRBD1. J lost 3 bases, V lost 5 bases, and 11 bases had no gene match. The germline V gene encodes CDR1 SGHVS and CDR2 FNYEAQ. The length of the CDR3 is 17 residues. Full variable domain (remainder filled in from reference TRBV7-6 and TRBJ1-3): GAGVSQSPRYKVTKRGQDVALRCDPISGHVSLYWYRQALGQGPEFLTYFNYEAQQDKSGLPNDRFSAERPEGSISTLTIQRTEQRDSAMYRCASSPNTQGAGGNTIYFGEGSWLTVV.

For the CDR3, the DNA is TGTGCCAGCAGCCTTCGACCCGGGACAGGGGGCACAGATACGCAGTATTTT. Translating it yields CASSLRPGTGGTDTQYF. J is TRBJ2-3 and V is TRBV7-9; 10 positions agree with TRBD1. Germline trimming cut 5 bases from V and 1 base from J; bases unmatched to any gene: 9. The CDR3 has 17 residues. Germline CDR1 is SEHNR and CDR2 is FQNEAQ (reference sequence).

This clonotype has only one observation. This sequence joins TRBV15 and TRBJ1-2; 9 bases map to TRBD1. CDR1 is LNHNV, CDR2 YYDKDF, per germline (reference sequence). The CDR3 length is 13 residues. V lost 8 bases to trimming and J lost 7 bases; unmatched junction nucleotides: 8. CDR3 loop: CATRDRENSGYTF. CDR3 bases: TGTGCCACCCGGGACAGGGAGAACAGTGGCTACACCTTC.

This clonotype was seen more than once but under ten times. The chain recombines TRBV12-3 or TRBV12-4 with TRBJ2-1; 11 bases fit TRBD2. The CDR3 loop spans 13 amino acids. Losses at the gene ends were 4 bases for V and 12 bases for J; bases not matched to a gene: 5. The CDR3 is CASSSLAGGRQFF. DNA for the CDR3: TGTGCCAGCAGTTCCCTAGCGGGGGGAAGGCAGTTCTTC.